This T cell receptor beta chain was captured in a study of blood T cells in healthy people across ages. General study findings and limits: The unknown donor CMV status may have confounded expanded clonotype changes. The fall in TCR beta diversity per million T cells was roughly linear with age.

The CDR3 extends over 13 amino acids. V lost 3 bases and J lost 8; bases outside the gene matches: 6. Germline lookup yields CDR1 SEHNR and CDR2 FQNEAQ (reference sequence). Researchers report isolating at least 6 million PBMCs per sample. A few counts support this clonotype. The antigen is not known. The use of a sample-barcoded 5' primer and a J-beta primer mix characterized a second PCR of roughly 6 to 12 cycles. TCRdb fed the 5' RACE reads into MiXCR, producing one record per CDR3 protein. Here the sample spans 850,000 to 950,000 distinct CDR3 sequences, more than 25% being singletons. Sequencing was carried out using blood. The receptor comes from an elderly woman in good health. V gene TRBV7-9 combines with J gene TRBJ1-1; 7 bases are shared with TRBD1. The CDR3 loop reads CASSFGTAPEAFF. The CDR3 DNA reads TGTGCCAGCAGCTTTGGGACAGCTCCAGAAGCTTTCTTT.